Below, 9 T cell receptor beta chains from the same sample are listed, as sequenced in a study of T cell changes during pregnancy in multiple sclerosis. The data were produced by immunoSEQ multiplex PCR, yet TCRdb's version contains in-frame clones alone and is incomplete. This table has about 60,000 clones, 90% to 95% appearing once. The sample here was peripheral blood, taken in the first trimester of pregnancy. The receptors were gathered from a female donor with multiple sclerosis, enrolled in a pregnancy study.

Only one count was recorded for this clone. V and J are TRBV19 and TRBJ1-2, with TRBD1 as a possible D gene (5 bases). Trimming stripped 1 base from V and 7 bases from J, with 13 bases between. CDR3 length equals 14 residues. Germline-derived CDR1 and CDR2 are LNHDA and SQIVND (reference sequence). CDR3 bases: TGTGCCAGTAGTATAGCCCCCAGGGATGGTGGCTACACCTTC. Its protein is CASSIAPRDGGYTF.

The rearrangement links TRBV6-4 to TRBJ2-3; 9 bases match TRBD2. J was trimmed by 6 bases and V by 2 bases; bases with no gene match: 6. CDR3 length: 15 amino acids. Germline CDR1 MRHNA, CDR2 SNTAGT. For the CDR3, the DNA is TGTGCCAGCAGTGACCTAGCGGGGACGGGGGATACGCAGTATTTT. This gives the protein CASSDLAGTGDTQYF.

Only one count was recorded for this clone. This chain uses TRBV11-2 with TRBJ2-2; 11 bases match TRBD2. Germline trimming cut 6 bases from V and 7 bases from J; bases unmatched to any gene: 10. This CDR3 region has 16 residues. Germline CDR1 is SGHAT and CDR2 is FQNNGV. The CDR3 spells CASRVAGGQVGGELFF. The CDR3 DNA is TGTGCCAGCAGGGTAGCGGGGGGGCAGGTCGGCGGGGAGCTGTTTTTT.

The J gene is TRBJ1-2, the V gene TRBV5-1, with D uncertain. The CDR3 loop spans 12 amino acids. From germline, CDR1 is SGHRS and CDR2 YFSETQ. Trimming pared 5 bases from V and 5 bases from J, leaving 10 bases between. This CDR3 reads CASREGLYGYTF. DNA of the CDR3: TGCGCCAGCAGAGAAGGACTGTATGGCTACACCTTC.

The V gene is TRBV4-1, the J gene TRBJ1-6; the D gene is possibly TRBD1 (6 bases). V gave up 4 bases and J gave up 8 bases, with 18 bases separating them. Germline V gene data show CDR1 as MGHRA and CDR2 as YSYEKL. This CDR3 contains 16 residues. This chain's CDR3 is CASSRNIRGPDSPLHF. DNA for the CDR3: TGCGCCAGCAGCCGAAACATCAGGGGACCGGATTCACCCCTCCACTTT.

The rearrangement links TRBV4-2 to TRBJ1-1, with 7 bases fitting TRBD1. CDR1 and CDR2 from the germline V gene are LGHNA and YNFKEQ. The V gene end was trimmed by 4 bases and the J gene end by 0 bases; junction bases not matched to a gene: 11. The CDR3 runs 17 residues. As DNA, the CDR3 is TGTGCCAGCAGCCCCGGACAGGTTCTCGTTATGAACACTGAAGCTTTCTTT. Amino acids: CASSPGQVLVMNTEAFF.

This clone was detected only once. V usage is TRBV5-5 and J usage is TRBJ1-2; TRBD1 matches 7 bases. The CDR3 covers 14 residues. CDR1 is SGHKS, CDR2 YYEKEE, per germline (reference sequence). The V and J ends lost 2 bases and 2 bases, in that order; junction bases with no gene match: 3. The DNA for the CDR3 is TGTGCCAGCAGCTTACGGACAGGAAACTATGGCTACACCTTC. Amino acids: CASSLRTGNYGYTF.

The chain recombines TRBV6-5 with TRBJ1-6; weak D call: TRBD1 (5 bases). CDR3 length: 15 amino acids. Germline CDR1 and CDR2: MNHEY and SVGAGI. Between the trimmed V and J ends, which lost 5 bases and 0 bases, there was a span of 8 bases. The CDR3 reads CASSRDSSYNSPLHF. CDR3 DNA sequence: TGTGCCAGCAGTCGTGACAGCTCCTATAATTCACCCCTCCACTTT.

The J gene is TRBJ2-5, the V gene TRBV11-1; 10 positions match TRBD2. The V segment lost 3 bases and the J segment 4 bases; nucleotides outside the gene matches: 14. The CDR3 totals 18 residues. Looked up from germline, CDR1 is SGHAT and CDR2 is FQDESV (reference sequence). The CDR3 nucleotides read TGTGCCAGCAGCTTCCCCCTCGCGAGCGGGGGGGCCCGAGAGACCCAGTACTTC. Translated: CASSFPLASGGARETQYF.